The T cell receptor beta chain under discussion was sequenced for a study of CD8+CD57+ T cells in acquired aplastic anemia. It was genomic DNA that served as the template for profiling TCR beta VDJ and CDR3. Each CDR3 protein is one row after TCRdb ran MiXCR on the reads. Of about half a million distinct CDR3 sequences listed, under 40% are singletons. CD8+CD57+ cell expansion, shown by flow cytometry, had occurred in the patients selected for sequencing. There are many counts of this clonotype. Germline CDR1 and CDR2: SGDLS and YYNGEE. The CDR3 loop spans 11 amino acids. Trimming removed 3 bases from V and 5 bases from J, with 5 bases in between.

The chain links TRBV9 to TRBJ1-2, with D unresolved. The material sequenced was sorted CD4+, CD8+, or CD8+CD57+ T cells (not recorded which) from PBMCs. The receptor's source is a human donor with aplastic anemia. CDR3 sequence: CASSGTYGYTF. As DNA, the CDR3 is TGTGCCAGCAGCGGTACGTATGGCTACACCTTC.